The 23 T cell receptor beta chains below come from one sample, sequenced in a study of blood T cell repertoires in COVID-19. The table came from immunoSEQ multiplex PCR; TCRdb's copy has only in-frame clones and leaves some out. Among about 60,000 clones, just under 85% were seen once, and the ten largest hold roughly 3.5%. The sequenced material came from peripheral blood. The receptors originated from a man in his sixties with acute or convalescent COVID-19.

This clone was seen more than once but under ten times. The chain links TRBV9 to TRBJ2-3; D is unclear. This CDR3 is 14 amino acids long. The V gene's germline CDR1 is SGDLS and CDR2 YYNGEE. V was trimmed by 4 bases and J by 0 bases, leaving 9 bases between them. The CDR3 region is CASSSKTSTDTQYF. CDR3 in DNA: TGTGCCAGCAGCTCCAAGACTAGCACAGATACGCAGTATTTT.

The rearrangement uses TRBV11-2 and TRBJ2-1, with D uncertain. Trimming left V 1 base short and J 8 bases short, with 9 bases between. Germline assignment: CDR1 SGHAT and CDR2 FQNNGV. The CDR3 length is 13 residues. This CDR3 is CASSLARKYEQFF. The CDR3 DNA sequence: TGTGCCAGCAGCTTAGCCAGGAAGTATGAGCAGTTCTTC.

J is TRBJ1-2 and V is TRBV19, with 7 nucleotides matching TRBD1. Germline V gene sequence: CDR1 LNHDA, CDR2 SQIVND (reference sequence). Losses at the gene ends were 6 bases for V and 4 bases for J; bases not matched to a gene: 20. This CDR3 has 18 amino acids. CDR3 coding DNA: TGTGCCAGTAGCCCAAAGGGGGCAGGAAGGACTCTTGGCTATGGCTACACCTTC. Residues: CASSPKGAGRTLGYGYTF.

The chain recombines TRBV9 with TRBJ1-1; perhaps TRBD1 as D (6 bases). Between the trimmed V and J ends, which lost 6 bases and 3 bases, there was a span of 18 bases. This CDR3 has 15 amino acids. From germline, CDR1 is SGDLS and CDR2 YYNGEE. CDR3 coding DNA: TGTGCCAGCACCGAATCTCTGGGACACCACACTGAAGCTTTCTTT. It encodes CASTESLGHHTEAFF.

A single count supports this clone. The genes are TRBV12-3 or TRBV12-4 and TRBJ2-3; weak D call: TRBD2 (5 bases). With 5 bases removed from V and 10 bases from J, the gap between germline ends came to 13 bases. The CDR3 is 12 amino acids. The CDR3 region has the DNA TGTGCCAGCAGTCGACCCGAGGGCCCGCAGTATTTT. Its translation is CASSRPEGPQYF.

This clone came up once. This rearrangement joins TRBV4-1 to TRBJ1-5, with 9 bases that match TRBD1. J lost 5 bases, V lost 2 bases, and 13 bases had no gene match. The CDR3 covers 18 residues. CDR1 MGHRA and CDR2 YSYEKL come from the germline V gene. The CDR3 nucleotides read TGCGCCAGCAGCCAACAGTCCGGGACAGGGATTCTTGATCAGCCCCAGCATTTT. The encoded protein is CASSQQSGTGILDQPQHF.

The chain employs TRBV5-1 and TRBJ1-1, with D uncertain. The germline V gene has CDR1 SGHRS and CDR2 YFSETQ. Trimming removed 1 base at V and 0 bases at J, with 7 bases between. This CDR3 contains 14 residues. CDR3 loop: CASSLFQLNTEAFF. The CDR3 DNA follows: TGCGCCAGCAGCTTGTTTCAGTTGAACACTGAAGCTTTCTTT. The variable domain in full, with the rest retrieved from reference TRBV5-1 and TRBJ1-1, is KAGVTQTPRYLIKTRGQQVTLSCSPISGHRSVSWYQQTPGQGLQFLFEYFSETQRNKGNFPGRFSGRQFSNSRSEMNVSTLELGDSALYLCASSLFQLNTEAFFGQGTRLTVV.

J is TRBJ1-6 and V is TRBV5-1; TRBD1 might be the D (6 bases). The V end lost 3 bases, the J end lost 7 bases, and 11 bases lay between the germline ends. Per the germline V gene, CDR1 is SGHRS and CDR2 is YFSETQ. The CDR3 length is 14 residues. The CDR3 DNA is TGCGCCAGCAGCTCCGGACAGCTCAATTCACCCCTCCACTTT. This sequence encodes CASSSGQLNSPLHF.

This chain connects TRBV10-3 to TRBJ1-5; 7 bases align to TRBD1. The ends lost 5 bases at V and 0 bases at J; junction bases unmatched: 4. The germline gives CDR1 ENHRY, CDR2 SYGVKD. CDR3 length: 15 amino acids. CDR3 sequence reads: CAISPQGNSNQPQHF. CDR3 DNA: TGTGCCATCAGTCCACAGGGGAATAGCAATCAGCCCCAGCATTTT.

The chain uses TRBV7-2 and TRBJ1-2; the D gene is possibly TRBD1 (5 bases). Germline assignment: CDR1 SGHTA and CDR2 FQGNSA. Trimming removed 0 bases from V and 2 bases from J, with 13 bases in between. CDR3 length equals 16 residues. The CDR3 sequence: CASSLASQGSNYGYTF. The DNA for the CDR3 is TGTGCCAGCAGCTTAGCTAGTCAGGGTTCGAACTATGGCTACACCTTC.

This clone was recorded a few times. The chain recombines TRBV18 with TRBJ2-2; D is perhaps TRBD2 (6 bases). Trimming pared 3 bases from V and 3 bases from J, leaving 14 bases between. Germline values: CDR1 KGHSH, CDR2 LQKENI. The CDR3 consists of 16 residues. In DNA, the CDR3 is TGTGCCAGCTCACCCGATAGCGGATATCACACCGGGGAGCTGTTTTTT. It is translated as CASSPDSGYHTGELFF.

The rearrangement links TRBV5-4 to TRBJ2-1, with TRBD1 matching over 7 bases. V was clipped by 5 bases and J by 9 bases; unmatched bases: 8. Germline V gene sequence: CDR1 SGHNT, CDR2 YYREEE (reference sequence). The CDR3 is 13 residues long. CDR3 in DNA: TGTGCCAGCAGTACCGACAGGGTAGGTGAGCAGTTCTTC. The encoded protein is CASSTDRVGEQFF.

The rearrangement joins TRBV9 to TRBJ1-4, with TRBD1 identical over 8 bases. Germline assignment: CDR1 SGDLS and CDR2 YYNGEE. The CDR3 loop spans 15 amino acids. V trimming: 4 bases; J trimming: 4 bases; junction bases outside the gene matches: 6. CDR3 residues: CASSFGQGGNEKLFF. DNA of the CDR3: TGTGCCAGCAGCTTCGGACAGGGTGGTAATGAAAAACTGTTTTTT.

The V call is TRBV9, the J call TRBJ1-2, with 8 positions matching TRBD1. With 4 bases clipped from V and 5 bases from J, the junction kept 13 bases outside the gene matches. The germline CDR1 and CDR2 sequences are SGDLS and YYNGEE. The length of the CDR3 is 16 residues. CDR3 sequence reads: CASSTPGQDLRYGYTF. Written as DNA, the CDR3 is TGTGCCAGCAGCACCCCGGGACAGGACCTTCGTTATGGCTACACCTTC.

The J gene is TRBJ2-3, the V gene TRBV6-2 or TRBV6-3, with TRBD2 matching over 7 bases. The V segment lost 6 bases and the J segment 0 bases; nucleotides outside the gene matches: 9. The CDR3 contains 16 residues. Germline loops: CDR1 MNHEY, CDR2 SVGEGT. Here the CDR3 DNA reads TGTGCCAGCAGCCCTTTGGGAGCGGGGAGCACAGATACGCAGTATTTT. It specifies CASSPLGAGSTDTQYF.

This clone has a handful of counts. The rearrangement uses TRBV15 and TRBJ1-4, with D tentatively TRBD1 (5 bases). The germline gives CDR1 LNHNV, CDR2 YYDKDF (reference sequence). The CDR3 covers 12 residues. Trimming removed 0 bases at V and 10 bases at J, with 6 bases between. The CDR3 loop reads CATSRDQGKLFF. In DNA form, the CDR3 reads TGTGCCACCAGCAGAGATCAGGGAAAACTGTTTTTT.

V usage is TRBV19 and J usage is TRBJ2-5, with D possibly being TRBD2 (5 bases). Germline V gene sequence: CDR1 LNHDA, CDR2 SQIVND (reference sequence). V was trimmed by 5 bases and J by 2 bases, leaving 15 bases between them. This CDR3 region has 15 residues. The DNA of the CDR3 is TGTGCCAGTAGTGGGCCATCGGGATTACAAGAGACCCAGTACTTC. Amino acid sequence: CASSGPSGLQETQYF.

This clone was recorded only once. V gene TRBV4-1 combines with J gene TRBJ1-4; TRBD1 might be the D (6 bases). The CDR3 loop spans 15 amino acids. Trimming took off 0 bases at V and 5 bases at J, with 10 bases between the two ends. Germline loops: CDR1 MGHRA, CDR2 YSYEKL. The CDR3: CASSQEGQGNEKLFF. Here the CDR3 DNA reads TGCGCCAGCAGCCAAGAAGGCCAGGGGAATGAAAAACTGTTTTTT.

The CDR3 coding sequence is TGTGCCAGCAGCTCGGTTAAAGTGGGTGTCGGCGCGGGGAATGAGCAGTTCTTC. It specifies CASSSVKVGVGAGNEQFF. The chain uses TRBV5-4 and TRBJ2-1, with D tentatively TRBD2 (6 bases). Between the trimmed V and J ends, which lost 3 bases and 7 bases, there was a span of 26 bases. The germline V gene has CDR1 SGHNT and CDR2 YYREEE (reference sequence). The CDR3 has 18 residues.

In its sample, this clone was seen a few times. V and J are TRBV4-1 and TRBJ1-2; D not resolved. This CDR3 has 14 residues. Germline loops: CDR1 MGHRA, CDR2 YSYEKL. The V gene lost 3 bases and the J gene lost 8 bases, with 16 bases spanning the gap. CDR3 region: CASSQENLGLGYTF. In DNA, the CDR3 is TGCGCCAGCAGCCAGGAGAATCTCGGGTTAGGCTACACCTTC.

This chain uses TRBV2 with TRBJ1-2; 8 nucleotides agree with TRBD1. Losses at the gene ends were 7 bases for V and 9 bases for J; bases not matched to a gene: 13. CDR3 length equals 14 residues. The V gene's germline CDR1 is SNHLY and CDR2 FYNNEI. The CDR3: CASNPDRALLSYTF. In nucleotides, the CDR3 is TGTGCCAGCAACCCGGACAGGGCCCTATTGAGCTACACCTTC.

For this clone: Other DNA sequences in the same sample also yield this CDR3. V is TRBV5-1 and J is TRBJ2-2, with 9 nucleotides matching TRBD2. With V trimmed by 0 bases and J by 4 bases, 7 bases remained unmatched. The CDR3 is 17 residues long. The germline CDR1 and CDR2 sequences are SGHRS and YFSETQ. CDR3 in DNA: TGCGCCAGCAGCTTGGTGTCGCGGGGGGGGCCCACCGGGGAGCTGTTTTTT. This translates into CASSLVSRGGPTGELFF.

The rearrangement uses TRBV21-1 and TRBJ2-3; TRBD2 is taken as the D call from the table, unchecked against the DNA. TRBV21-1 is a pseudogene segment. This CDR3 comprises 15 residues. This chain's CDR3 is CASSKDGGVTDTQYF. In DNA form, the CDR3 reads TGTGCCAGCAGCAAAGATGGCGGGGTCACAGATACGCAGTATTTT.